The T cell receptor beta chain under discussion was sequenced for a study of identical twins. TCRdb analysed the 5' RACE reads with MiXCR anew, one entry per CDR3 protein. The table shows approximately 500,000 distinct CDR3 sequences, with roughly a quarter occurring only once. Trimming took off 3 bases at V and 5 bases at J, with 14 bases between the two ends. Germline values: CDR1 LGHDT, CDR2 YNNKEL (reference sequence). This CDR3 region has 15 residues. This clonotype was observed a few times. This same sample was also part of a study on T cells expressing NK-cell markers. That paper states: Topping the CD3+CD56-NKG2C+ fraction as well were these clonotypes, in a handful of donors.

The genes are TRBV3-1 and TRBJ2-4, with D possibly being TRBD2 (5 bases). This receptor was obtained from a woman aged 18-29 years in good health. Material for sequencing was CD4+ T cells sorted from blood. The CDR3 nucleotides read TGTGCCAGCAGCCATAGGGAACGGGGTGAAAACATTCAGTACTTC. Amino acids: CASSHRERGENIQYF. Supplemented by reference TRBV3-1 and TRBJ2-4, the full variable domain reads DTAVSQTPKYLVTQMGNDKSIKCEQNLGHDTMYWYKQDSKKFLKIMFSYNNKELIINETVPNRFSPKSPDKAHLNLHINSLELGDSAVYFCASSHRERGENIQYFGAGTRLSVL.